The clone carrying this T cell receptor beta chain appeared a few times. Its antigen is not known. V lost 4 bases to trimming and J lost 1 base, with 14 bases between them. CDR1 and CDR2 (germline): SGHRS, YFSETQ. This CDR3 spans 15 amino acids. The source of the sample is a study of beta chain features in type 1 diabetes. Study-level results: Type 1 diabetes patients showed a moderate but significant shortening of TCRB CDR3s in all four CD4+ subsets.

Isolated RNA was reverse transcribed in full, so expressed TCRB transcripts were sequenced. Libraries were prepared by immunoSEQ multiplex PCR; TCRdb keeps only in-frame clonotypes and omits some of them. The sample carries more than 250,000 clones, 20% recorded once. Stem cell-like memory, regulatory, central memory and naive CD4+ cells were sorted via CD45RO/CCR7/CD25/CD127/CD95/CD27. Post-sort purity exceeded 95% for all sorted populations. This TCR was recovered from a woman aged 35 to 49 with type 1 diabetes. Sequenced: naive CD4+ T cells from blood. The rearrangement joins TRBV5-1 to TRBJ1-1, with D maybe TRBD1 (6 bases). The CDR3 is CASSGEGTRNTEAFF. The DNA for the CDR3 is TGCGCCAGCAGCGGGGAAGGGACAAGGAACACTGAAGCTTTCTTT.